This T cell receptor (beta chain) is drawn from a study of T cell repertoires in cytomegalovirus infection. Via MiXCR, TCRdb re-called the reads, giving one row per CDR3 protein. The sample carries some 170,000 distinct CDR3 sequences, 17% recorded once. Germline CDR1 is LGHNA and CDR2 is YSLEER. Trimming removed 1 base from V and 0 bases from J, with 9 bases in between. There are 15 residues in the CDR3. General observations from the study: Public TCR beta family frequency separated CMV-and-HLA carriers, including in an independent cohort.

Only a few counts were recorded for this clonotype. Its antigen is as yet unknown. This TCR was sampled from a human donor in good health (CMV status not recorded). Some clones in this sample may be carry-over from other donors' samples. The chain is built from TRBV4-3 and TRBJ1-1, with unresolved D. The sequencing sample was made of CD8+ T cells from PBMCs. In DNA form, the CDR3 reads TGCGCCAGCAGCCAAGTGGTAGGCATGAACACTGAAGCTTTCTTT. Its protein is CASSQVVGMNTEAFF.